This paragraph reports one TCR beta chain. Sequencing used immunoSEQ multiplex PCR; TCRdb keeps in-frame clones, though not all of them. Of 65,000 to 80,000 clones listed, 90% are singletons. The CDR3 has 13 amino acids. The V segment lost 5 bases and the J segment 5 bases; nucleotides outside the gene matches: 3. CDR1 and CDR2 (germline): SSHAT, FNYEAQ (reference sequence). The time point: pretreatment peripheral blood. The entry originates in a study of PD-L1 blockade in urothelial cancer. Overall study: Males with urothelial cancer arising in the bladder constituted about 85% of the roughly 29 patients.

Sequences were derived from PBMCs, sampled around atezolizumab (anti-PD-L1) treatment. This clonotype originated in an older man with urothelial cancer. The chain has TRBV7-7 and TRBJ2-5, with TRBD2 identical over 9 bases. The CDR3 DNA reads TGTGCCAGCAGCGCCGGGACTAGCGAGACCCAGTACTTC. This sequence encodes CASSAGTSETQYF.